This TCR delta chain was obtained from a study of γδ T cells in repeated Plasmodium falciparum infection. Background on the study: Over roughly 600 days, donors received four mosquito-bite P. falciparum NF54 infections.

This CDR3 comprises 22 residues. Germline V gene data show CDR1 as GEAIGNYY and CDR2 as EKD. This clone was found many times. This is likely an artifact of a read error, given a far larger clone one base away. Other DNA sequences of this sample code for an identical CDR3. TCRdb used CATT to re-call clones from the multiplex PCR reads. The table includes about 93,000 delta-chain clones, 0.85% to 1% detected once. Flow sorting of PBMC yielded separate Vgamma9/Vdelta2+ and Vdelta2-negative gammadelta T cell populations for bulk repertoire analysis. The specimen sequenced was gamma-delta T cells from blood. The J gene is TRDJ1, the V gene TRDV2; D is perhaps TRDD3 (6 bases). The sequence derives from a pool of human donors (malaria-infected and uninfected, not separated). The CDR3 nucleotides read TGTGCCTGTGACCCCATTTTGGCTGGGGACCCTAGTAGGGTCTTCGACACCGACAAACTCATCTTT. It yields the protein CACDPILAGDPSRVFDTDKLIF.